The 15 T cell receptor beta chains given below trace back to one sample, sequenced in a study of T cell repertoires in cytomegalovirus infection. TCRdb recomputed calls from the reads with MiXCR, one row per CDR3 protein. The repertoire holds roughly 990,000 distinct CDR3 sequences, with about a third as singletons. Which antigens these TCRs recognize remains unknown. The sample consisted of cultured CD8+ T cells from PBMCs, taken from culture after CMV antigen stimulation. These receptors were collected from a human donor in good health (CMV status not recorded). Some clones in this sample may be carry-over from other donors' samples.

The chain has TRBV2 and TRBJ1-1; no clear D gene. The CDR3 runs 14 residues. CDR1 and CDR2 from the germline V gene are SNHLY and FYNNEI. Trimming cost V 1 base and J 1 base, with 7 bases left between them. The CDR3 sequence: CASSEEGGNTEAFF. In DNA form, the CDR3 reads TGTGCCAGCAGTGAAGAGGGTGGGAACACTGAAGCTTTCTTT.

A single count supports this clonotype. The chain is built from TRBV10-2 and TRBJ2-5, with TRBD1 as a possible D gene (5 bases). CDR1 is WSHSY and CDR2 is SAAADI in the germline V gene. V lost 11 bases, J lost 4 bases, and 11 bases lay in between. This CDR3 is 11 amino acids long. The CDR3 coding sequence is TGCGCCTCCGTGCAGGGAGAGACCCAGTACTTC. Encoded protein: CASVQGETQYF.

This clonotype was recorded a few times. The CDR3 bases are TGTGCCAGCAGCGAACTATGGGGGGAGCAGTTCTTC. This translates into CASSELWGEQFF. The chain recombines TRBV7-6 with TRBJ2-1, with D tentatively TRBD1 or TRBD2 (5 bases each). This CDR3 has 12 residues. The V end was cut by 5 bases, the J end by 10 bases, with 12 bases between. CDR1 is SGHVS and CDR2 is FNYEAQ in the germline V gene.

This clonotype was counted a few times. The chain combines TRBV10-3 with TRBJ2-7; 10 positions agree with TRBD1. CDR1 and CDR2 (germline): ENHRY, SYGVKD. J lost 0 bases, V lost 10 bases, and 12 bases had no gene match. This CDR3 has 16 amino acids. The CDR3 coding sequence is TGTGCCAGATTCGCGGGACAGGGGTTGAGCTCCTACGAGCAGTACGTC. Residues: CARFAGQGLSSYEQYV.

The chain combines TRBV29-1 with TRBJ1-2, with a possible D match to TRBD1 (5 bases). V lost 6 bases and J 3 bases, leaving 11 bases between the germline ends. Germline V lookup: CDR1 SQVTM, CDR2 ANQGSEA. The CDR3 is made up of 12 amino acids. CDR3 sequence reads: CSVEGQDYGYTF. The CDR3, as DNA: TGCAGCGTCGAGGGGCAGGACTATGGCTACACCTTC.

The chain employs TRBV27 and TRBJ2-1, with 8 bases identical to TRBD2. Germline CDR1 and CDR2: MNHEY and SMNVEV (reference sequence). Losses at the gene ends were 4 bases for V and 8 bases for J; bases not matched to a gene: 13. The CDR3 length is 16 residues. CDR3 loop: CASSYSRGEGDDEQFF. The CDR3 bases are TGTGCCAGCAGTTATTCGCGGGGGGAGGGTGACGATGAGCAGTTCTTC.

The V call is TRBV27, the J call TRBJ2-2; D is ambiguous. V gave up 5 bases and J gave up 1 base, with 8 bases separating them. The CDR3 is 14 residues long. Germline assignment: CDR1 MNHEY and CDR2 SMNVEV (reference sequence). The chain's CDR3 is CASSHTENTGELFF. CDR3 sequence (DNA): TGTGCCAGCAGTCATACAGAGAACACCGGGGAGCTGTTTTTT.

This clonotype occurred a few times. The chain uses TRBV14 and TRBJ2-3, with a weak D call TRBD2 (6 bases). The V end was cut by 5 bases, the J end by 2 bases, with 14 bases between. In germline, CDR1 is SGHDN, CDR2 FVKESK. The CDR3 sequence is 15 residues long. CDR3 amino acids: CASSYWTTITDTQYF. CDR3 coding DNA: TGTGCCAGCAGCTATTGGACTACTATCACAGATACGCAGTATTTT.

This clonotype showed up many times. The gene calls are TRBV10-3 and TRBJ2-2; 8 positions agree with TRBD1. CDR3 length: 14 amino acids. V lost 9 bases, J lost 1 base, and 4 bases stayed unmatched. Germline-derived CDR1 and CDR2 are ENHRY and SYGVKD. CDR3 sequence reads: CAILGQVNTGELFF. DNA of the CDR3: TGTGCCATACTGGGACAGGTGAACACCGGGGAGCTGTTTTTT.

V and J are TRBV7-6 and TRBJ1-5; TRBD1 is a possible D gene (5 bases). The CDR3 runs 15 residues. The V gene lost 2 bases and the J gene lost 3 bases, with 11 bases spanning the gap. Per germline, CDR1 SGHVS and CDR2 FNYEAQ. The CDR3 DNA follows: TGTGCCAGCAGCTTATTTTGGGACCCCAATCAGCCCCAGCATTTT. It is translated as CASSLFWDPNQPQHF.

The chain carries TRBV19 and TRBJ2-3; possibly TRBD1 for D (7 bases). The V and J ends lost 5 bases and 0 bases respectively, with 9 bases between them. This CDR3 has 14 amino acids. Germline V gene lookup returns CDR1 LNHDA and CDR2 SQIVND (reference sequence). The CDR3 region has the DNA TGTGCCAGTAGTGCGGGACAGAGCACAGATACGCAGTATTTT. The encoded protein is CASSAGQSTDTQYF.

In its sample, this clonotype was seen many times. J is TRBJ1-1 and V is TRBV10-3, with D uncertain. The ends were cut back, 3 bases at V and 1 base at J, with 9 bases in the middle. The CDR3 spans 14 residues. Germline lookup yields CDR1 ENHRY and CDR2 SYGVKD. The CDR3 protein is CAISDLPGNTEAFF. In nucleotides, the CDR3 is TGTGCCATCAGTGACCTACCCGGGAACACTGAAGCTTTCTTT.

In the case of this clonotype: A read error may produce the germline difference seen at one junction end. J is TRBJ2-3 and V is TRBV9; weak D call: TRBD2 (5 bases). This CDR3 comprises 15 residues. Germline CDR1 is SGDLS and CDR2 is YYNGEE. The CDR3 sequence is CASSVRSLAGDMQYF. In nucleotides, the CDR3 is TGTGCCAGCAGCGTCAGAAGCCTAGCAGGAGATATGCAGTATTTT.

The V gene is TRBV4-2, the J gene TRBJ2-1, with D unclear. The CDR3 loop spans 15 amino acids. Looked up from germline, CDR1 is LGHNA and CDR2 is YNFKEQ. Trimming took off 1 base at V and 0 bases at J, with 7 bases between the two ends. In DNA form, the CDR3 reads TGTGCCAGCAGCCAAGTACGCAGCTCCTACAATGAGCAGTTCTTC. Translating gives CASSQVRSSYNEQFF.

The chain employs TRBV5-6 and TRBJ2-3; 9 nucleotides line up with TRBD2. The CDR3 is 15 amino acids. V was clipped by 4 bases and J by 2 bases; unmatched bases: 5. Germline V gene data show CDR1 as SGHDT and CDR2 as YYEEEE. The CDR3: CASSTASGATDTQYF. The DNA for the CDR3 is TGTGCCAGCAGCACGGCTAGCGGGGCCACAGATACGCAGTATTTT.